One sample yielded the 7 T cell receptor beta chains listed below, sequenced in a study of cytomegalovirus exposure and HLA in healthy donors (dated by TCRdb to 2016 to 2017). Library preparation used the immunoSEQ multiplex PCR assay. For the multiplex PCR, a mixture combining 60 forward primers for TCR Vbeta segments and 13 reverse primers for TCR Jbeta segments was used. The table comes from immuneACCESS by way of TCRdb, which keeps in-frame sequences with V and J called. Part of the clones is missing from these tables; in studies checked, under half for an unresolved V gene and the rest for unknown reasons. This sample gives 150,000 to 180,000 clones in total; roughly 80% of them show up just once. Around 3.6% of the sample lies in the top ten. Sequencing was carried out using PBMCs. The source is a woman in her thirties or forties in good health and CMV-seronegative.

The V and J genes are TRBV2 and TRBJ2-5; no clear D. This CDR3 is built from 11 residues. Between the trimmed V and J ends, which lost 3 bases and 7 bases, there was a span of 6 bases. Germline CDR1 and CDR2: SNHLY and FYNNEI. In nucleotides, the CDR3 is TGTGCCAGCAGTGACCGGGTGACCCAGTACTTC. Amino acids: CASSDRVTQYF.

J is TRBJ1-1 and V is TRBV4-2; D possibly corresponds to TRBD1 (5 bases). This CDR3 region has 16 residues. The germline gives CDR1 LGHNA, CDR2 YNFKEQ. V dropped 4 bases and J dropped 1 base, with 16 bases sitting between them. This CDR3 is CASSLTSGRGNTEAFF. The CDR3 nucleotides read TGTGCCAGCAGCCTAACCTCCGGTAGGGGGAACACTGAAGCTTTCTTT.

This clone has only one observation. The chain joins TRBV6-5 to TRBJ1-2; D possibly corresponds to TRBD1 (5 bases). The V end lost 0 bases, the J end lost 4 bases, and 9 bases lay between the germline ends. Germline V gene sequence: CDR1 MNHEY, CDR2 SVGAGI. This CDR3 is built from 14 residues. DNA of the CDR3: TGTGCCAGCAGTTACTCGGGGCAGATCTATGGCTACACCTTC. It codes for CASSYSGQIYGYTF.

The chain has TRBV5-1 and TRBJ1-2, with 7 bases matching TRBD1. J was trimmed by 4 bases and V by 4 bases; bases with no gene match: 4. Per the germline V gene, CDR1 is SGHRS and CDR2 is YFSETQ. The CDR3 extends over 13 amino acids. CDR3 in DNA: TGCGCCAGCAGCGACAGGGCGGCCTATGGCTACACCTTC. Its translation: CASSDRAAYGYTF.

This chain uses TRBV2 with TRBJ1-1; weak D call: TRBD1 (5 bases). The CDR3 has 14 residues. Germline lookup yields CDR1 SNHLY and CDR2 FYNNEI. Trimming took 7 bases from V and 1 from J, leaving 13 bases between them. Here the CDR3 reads CASKVVQGNTEAFF. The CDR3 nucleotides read TGTGCCAGCAAAGTAGTCCAGGGGAACACTGAAGCTTTCTTT.

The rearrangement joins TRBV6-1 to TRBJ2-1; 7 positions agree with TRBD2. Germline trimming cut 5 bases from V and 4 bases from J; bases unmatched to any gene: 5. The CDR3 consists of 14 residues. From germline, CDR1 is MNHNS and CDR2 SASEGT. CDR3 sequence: CASSRVAGYNEQFF. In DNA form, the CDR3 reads TGTGCCAGCAGTCGAGTAGCGGGTTACAATGAGCAGTTCTTC.

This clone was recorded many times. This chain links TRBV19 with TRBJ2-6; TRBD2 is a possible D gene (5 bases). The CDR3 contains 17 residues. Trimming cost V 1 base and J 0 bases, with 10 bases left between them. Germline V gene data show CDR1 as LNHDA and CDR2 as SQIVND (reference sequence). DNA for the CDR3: TGTGCCAGTAGTATAGGCGCGGGCCCCTCTGGGGCCAACGTCCTGACTTTC. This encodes CASSIGAGPSGANVLTF.